This T cell receptor (beta chain) was recovered during a study of cytomegalovirus exposure and HLA in healthy donors. As for the study in general: Researchers found that just over 80% of 350 to 500 genotyped donors fell within the Caucasian-associated ancestry cluster.

In its sample, this clone was seen once. What it binds is not known. The CDR3 contains 16 residues. Germline trimming cut 8 bases from V and 6 bases from J; bases unmatched to any gene: 11. Germline values: CDR1 GTSNPN, CDR2 SVGIG (reference sequence). General study findings and limits: TRBV6-2, TRBV6-3 and some other V segments were unresolvable in 87-base-pair reads. An analysis was carried out at a later point. It showed that HLA-associated TCR beta chains were more clonally expanded than equally common non-associated chains.

Primers for the PCR totalled 60 Vbeta and 13 Jbeta. Generated by immunoSEQ multiplex PCR, the TCRdb table keeps only in-frame clones and is missing some. This sample has about 220,000 clones, with approximately 83% found just once. The material sequenced was PBMCs. The TCR comes from a boy aged 2-9 years in good health and CMV-seronegative. The chain combines TRBV30 with TRBJ2-2, with 14 bases matching TRBD2. The CDR3 sequence is CARASATSGRAGELFF. The CDR3 nucleotides read TGTGCCCGGGCTAGCGCGACTAGCGGGAGGGCCGGGGAGCTGTTTTTT.